The subject of this entry is one TCR beta chain. The antigen remains unidentified. These data are taken from a study of vaccination and CD4 T cells after COVID-19. At the level of the study: Treatment of control cultures consisted of a CEFX pool, an HIV-1 Nef pool, or no peptide.

The Oncomine TCR Beta short-read assay sequenced DNA from cultured CD4+ T cells. MiXCR, run by TCRdb on the PCR reads, gives a single entry per CDR3 protein. The profile shows roughly 18,000 distinct CDR3 sequences, roughly half of them singletons. The treatment: approximately nine-day PBMC culture with coronavirus spike peptide pools or control peptides (ViraFEST assay). CDR1 is MNHNS, CDR2 SASEGT, per germline. This CDR3 is built from 12 residues. Trimming took 6 bases from V and 1 from J, leaving 6 bases between them. The source material was CD4+ T cells from blood, cultured in vitro. The chain links TRBV6-1 to TRBJ1-2; no clear D. This receptor was identified in a human donor who had recovered from COVID-19. CDR3: CASSQDNYGYTF. CDR3 coding DNA: TGTGCCAGCAGCCAGGATAACTATGGCTACACCTTC.